This TCR beta chain was recovered during a study of T cells in Graves' hyperthyroidism and ophthalmopathy. There were TCR beta CDR3 regions amplified from RNA transcripts. The TCR CDR3 first-round RT-PCR relied on the HTBI primer set. Each CDR3 protein gets one entry after TCRdb re-called the multiplex PCR reads with MiXCR. The table includes about 530,000 distinct CDR3 sequences, roughly 18% detected once. General study results and limits: Ophthalmopathy could be told apart from stable hyperthyroidism with a 13 V-J model.

Using 10 ml of fresh peripheral blood, PBMCs were prepared. This clonotype was seen only a few times. No antigen is known for it. This clonotype was sampled from a woman in her late teens or twenties with Graves' ophthalmopathy. Sequencing was performed on blood.

The CDR3, as DNA: TGTGCCAGCAGTTTATGGGCTCCAGGGAGAGATGGCTACACCTTC. As protein: CASSLWAPGRDGYTF. V gene TRBV27 combines with J gene TRBJ1-2, with D perhaps matching TRBD1 (5 bases). With 1 base removed from V and 6 bases from J, the gap between germline ends came to 15 bases. CDR3 length: 15 residues. The germline V gene has CDR1 MNHEY and CDR2 SMNVEV (reference sequence).